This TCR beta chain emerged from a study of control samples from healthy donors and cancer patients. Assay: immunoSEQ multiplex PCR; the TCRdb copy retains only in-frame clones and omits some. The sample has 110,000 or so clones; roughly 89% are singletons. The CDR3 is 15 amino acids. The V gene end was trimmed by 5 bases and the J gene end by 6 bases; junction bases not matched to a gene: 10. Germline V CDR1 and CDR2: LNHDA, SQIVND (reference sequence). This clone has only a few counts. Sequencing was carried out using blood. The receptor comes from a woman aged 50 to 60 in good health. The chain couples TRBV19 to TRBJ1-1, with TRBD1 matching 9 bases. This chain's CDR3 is CASSPQDRGKPEAFF. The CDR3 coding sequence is TGTGCCAGTAGTCCCCAGGACAGGGGCAAGCCTGAAGCTTTCTTT.